The 25 T cell receptor beta chains in this list originate from one sample, sequenced in a study of T-cell reconstitution after alpha-beta-depleted transplantation in children. Using unique molecular identifiers, the investigators prepared the TCRbeta library. Using its own MiXCR run on the PCR reads, TCRdb lists one record per CDR3 protein. Of about 900,000 distinct CDR3 sequences in the sample, roughly 31% were seen once. Sequenced material: PBMCs, mostly from graft donor cells, taken 360 days after TCRalphabeta/CD19-depleted stem cell transplant. The receptor source for this set is a boy younger than two who had a stem cell transplant for SCID, so the T cells may come from the graft donor.

This clonotype was observed a handful of times. The gene calls are TRBV4-3 and TRBJ2-3, with TRBD2 matching over 7 bases. Germline lookup yields CDR1 LGHNA and CDR2 YSLEER. The CDR3 length is 15 residues. The ends lost 4 bases at V and 4 bases at J; junction bases unmatched: 8. The CDR3 sequence is CASSPHGRPADTQYF. The CDR3 nucleotides read TGCGCCAGCAGCCCACACGGGAGGCCCGCAGATACGCAGTATTTT.

This clonotype has only a few counts. The chain joins TRBV20-1 to TRBJ1-3; 7 nucleotides match TRBD1. The CDR3 is made up of 14 amino acids. J was trimmed by 8 bases and V by 6 bases; bases with no gene match: 13. CDR1 is DFQATT and CDR2 is SNEGSKA in the germline V gene (reference sequence). The CDR3 sequence: CSAPDRVKADTIYF. As DNA, the CDR3 is TGCAGTGCCCCCGACAGGGTAAAGGCGGACACCATATATTTT.

This clonotype was detected a few times. This chain joins TRBV24-1 and TRBJ2-5, with D maybe TRBD2 (6 bases). This CDR3 has 16 residues. CDR1 and CDR2 (germline): KGHDR, SFDVKD. V lost 7 bases and J 2 bases, leaving 19 bases between the germline ends. This CDR3 reads CATSGTGVGGQETQYF. CDR3 coding DNA: TGTGCCACCAGCGGTACGGGAGTGGGGGGACAAGAGACCCAGTACTTC.

This chain connects TRBV12-3 or TRBV12-4 to TRBJ1-2, with D possibly matching TRBD1 (6 bases). Trimming took off 2 bases at V and 2 bases at J, with 12 bases between the two ends. The CDR3 loop spans 15 amino acids. CDR3 DNA sequence: TGTGCCAGCAGTTTAAGGGGGACTGGGAACTATGGCTACACCTTC. Residues: CASSLRGTGNYGYTF.

The chain is built from TRBV12-3 or TRBV12-4 and TRBJ2-3; TRBD1 might be the D (8 bases). Trimming took off 3 bases at V and 4 bases at J, with 11 bases between the two ends. The CDR3 has 14 amino acids. For the CDR3, the DNA is TGTGCCAGCAGTTTCACAGGGGGGGCAGATACGCAGTATTTT. Translating it yields CASSFTGGADTQYF.

This clonotype was found many times. The rearrangement links TRBV5-1 to TRBJ2-1; 10 bases are a match to TRBD2. Germline trimming cut 1 base from V and 8 bases from J; bases unmatched to any gene: 0. The V gene's germline CDR1 is SGHRS and CDR2 YFSETQ. The CDR3 sequence is 13 residues long. Here the CDR3 DNA reads TGCGCCAGCAGCTTGACTAGCGGGGATGAGCAGTTCTTC. Protein sequence: CASSLTSGDEQFF.

There are a few counts of this clonotype. The gene calls are TRBV28 and TRBJ2-7, with 9 bases fitting TRBD1. The germline CDR1 and CDR2 sequences are MDHEN and SYDVKM. The CDR3 totals 15 residues. The junction had 6 bases not matched to a gene; V was cut back by 3 bases and J by 3 bases. Here the CDR3 reads CASSLGTGTLYEQYF. CDR3 nucleotide sequence: TGTGCCAGCAGTTTGGGGACAGGGACCCTCTACGAGCAGTACTTC.

This clonotype was seen only a few times. This chain connects TRBV7-2 to TRBJ2-7; no clear D gene. V lost 1 base to trimming and J lost 2 bases, with 12 bases between them. Germline values: CDR1 SGHTA, CDR2 FQGNSA. This CDR3 has 15 amino acids. The CDR3 loop reads CASSLDPGGTYEQYF. CDR3 DNA: TGTGCCAGCAGCTTAGACCCGGGCGGTACCTACGAGCAGTACTTC.

This clonotype was recorded a few times. V gene TRBV28 combines with J gene TRBJ2-7, with D maybe TRBD1 (5 bases). The germline V gene has CDR1 MDHEN and CDR2 SYDVKM. V was trimmed by 1 base and J by 4 bases, leaving 11 bases between them. The CDR3 has 14 residues. CDR3 DNA sequence: TGTGCCAGCAGTTTATCAGGGCTGGGGTACGAGCAGTACTTC. This translates into CASSLSGLGYEQYF.

The chain links TRBV10-3 to TRBJ2-2; 9 bases map to TRBD2. This CDR3 is 15 amino acids long. V was clipped by 2 bases and J by 6 bases; unmatched bases: 4. CDR1 is ENHRY and CDR2 is SYGVKD in the germline V gene. CDR3: CAISEAGTSPGELFF. CDR3 DNA: TGTGCCATCAGTGAGGCCGGGACTAGCCCCGGGGAGCTGTTTTTT.

The gene calls are TRBV29-1 and TRBJ2-1, with 10 bases that match TRBD1. The CDR3 loop spans 18 amino acids. CDR1 is SQVTM, CDR2 ANQGSEA, per germline. V dropped 3 bases and J dropped 0; count of bases not matched to a gene: 11. CDR3 in DNA: TGCAGCGTTGAGGAGTGGGACAGGGGACCGAACTCCTACAATGAGCAGTTCTTC. This encodes CSVEEWDRGPNSYNEQFF.

A few counts support this clonotype. The gene calls are TRBV3-1 and TRBJ2-1, with D perhaps TRBD2 (6 bases). The germline V gene has CDR1 LGHDT and CDR2 YNNKEL (reference sequence). The CDR3 is made up of 12 amino acids. V was pared by 2 bases and J by 10 bases, with 9 bases between. The CDR3 protein is CASSQRSGEQFF. The DNA of the CDR3 is TGTGCCAGCAGCCAAAGGAGCGGGGAGCAGTTCTTC.

The J gene is TRBJ1-1, the V gene TRBV9; D unclear. Trimming took 5 bases from V and 3 from J, leaving 11 bases between them. CDR3 length: 13 residues. The germline V gene encodes CDR1 SGDLS and CDR2 YYNGEE. In nucleotides, the CDR3 is TGTGCCAGCAGTCCTAGGTCGCACACTGAAGCTTTCTTT. This codes for CASSPRSHTEAFF.

The V call is TRBV5-5, the J call TRBJ1-2; 10 bases map to TRBD1. From germline, CDR1 is SGHKS and CDR2 YYEKEE (reference sequence). CDR3 length: 15 amino acids. V was pared by 4 bases and J by 3 bases, with 6 bases of the junction left unmatched. Written as DNA, the CDR3 is TGTGCCAGCAGCAGGCAGACAGGGGGCGACTATGGCTACACCTTC. Translation gives CASSRQTGGDYGYTF.

The rearrangement uses TRBV5-1 and TRBJ1-4; D remains ambiguous. The CDR3 has 14 residues. CDR1 SGHRS and CDR2 YFSETQ come from the germline V gene. The germline V and J ends were trimmed by 4 bases and 0 bases, with 7 bases remaining between them. As DNA, the CDR3 is TGCGCCAGCAGCCTCGACACAACTAATGAAAAACTGTTTTTT. Translated, it gives CASSLDTTNEKLFF.

The chain couples TRBV4-1 to TRBJ2-4; TRBD2 matches at 9 bases. V shed 4 bases, J shed 0 bases, and the junction held 10 bases outside the gene matches. The CDR3 totals 18 residues. From germline, CDR1 is MGHRA and CDR2 YSYEKL. The CDR3 nucleotides read TGCGCCAGCAGCCGAGAGGATGGCGGGGGGGTAGCCAAAAACATTCAGTACTTC. Residues: CASSREDGGGVAKNIQYF.

The chain combines TRBV6-5 with TRBJ2-7; TRBD2 aligns across 10 bases. In germline, CDR1 is MNHEY, CDR2 SVGAGI. The junction had 9 bases not matched to a gene; V was cut back by 2 bases and J by 5 bases. The CDR3 sequence is 16 residues long. This CDR3 reads CASSYGYSGGADEQYF. DNA of the CDR3: TGTGCCAGCAGTTACGGATACAGCGGGGGGGCCGACGAGCAGTACTTC.

The V call is TRBV7-2, the J call TRBJ2-2; TRBD2 matches at 8 bases. Germline CDR1 and CDR2: SGHTA and FQGNSA. The CDR3 spans 16 residues. Trimming took 6 bases from V and 6 from J; bases not matched to a gene: 12. Written as DNA, the CDR3 is TGTGCCAGCAGTTCCTCGGGGGGGCGGAATGCCGGGGAGCTGTTTTTT. Amino acid sequence: CASSSSGGRNAGELFF.

There are a few counts of this clonotype. The chain joins TRBV20-1 to TRBJ2-4, with D perhaps matching TRBD2 (6 bases). The V end was cut by 8 bases, the J end by 4 bases, with 15 bases between. Germline lookup yields CDR1 DFQATT and CDR2 SNEGSKA (reference sequence). CDR3 length: 13 residues. This CDR3 reads CSQLGEAKNIQYF. Written as DNA, the CDR3 is TGCAGTCAGTTAGGGGAGGCAAAAAACATTCAGTACTTC.

This chain connects TRBV3-1 to TRBJ2-7; 9 nucleotides align to TRBD2. The CDR3 is made up of 16 amino acids. J lost 2 bases, V lost 4 bases, and 9 bases had no gene match. Per the germline V gene, CDR1 is LGHDT and CDR2 is YNNKEL (reference sequence). The CDR3 coding sequence is TGTGCCAGCAGCCCCCCCTTCGCGGGGGGGCCCTACGAGCAGTACTTC. Translating it yields CASSPPFAGGPYEQYF.

The chain has TRBV27 and TRBJ2-7; D is unclear. Germline CDR1 MNHEY, CDR2 SMNVEV (reference sequence). The CDR3 extends over 14 amino acids. The ends were cut back, 2 bases at V and 3 bases at J, with 11 bases in the middle. CDR3 bases: TGTGCCAGCAGTTTAATTAACAGACTCTACGAGCAGTACTTC. Its protein product is CASSLINRLYEQYF.

The chain links TRBV12-3 or TRBV12-4 to TRBJ2-5, with D unresolved. The germline V and J ends were trimmed by 4 bases and 3 bases, with 18 bases remaining between them. This CDR3 has 16 residues. The DNA for the CDR3 is TGTGCCAGCAGTTCTCGGATGTGGGCGGAGAAAGAGACCCAGTACTTC. The encoded protein is CASSSRMWAEKETQYF.

This chain uses TRBV4-2 with TRBJ2-3, with 10 positions matching TRBD2. Trimming removed 4 bases from V and 1 base from J; junction bases left unmatched: 5. Germline V lookup: CDR1 LGHNA, CDR2 YNFKEQ. This CDR3 spans 16 amino acids. CDR3 nucleotides: TGTGCCAGCAGCCGACCCGGGACTAGCGGCACAGATACGCAGTATTTT. Protein sequence: CASSRPGTSGTDTQYF.

CDR3 nucleotides: TGTGCCAGCAGTTTAGAGTCAGTTCGCCCGGTGGATACGCAGTATTTT. The encoded protein is CASSLESVRPVDTQYF. This chain uses TRBV12-3 or TRBV12-4 with TRBJ2-3; no definite D call. There are 16 residues in the CDR3. V dropped 1 base and J dropped 6 bases, with 17 bases sitting between them.

A few counts support this clonotype. The CDR3 spells CASSLPGESYEQYF. CDR3 in DNA: TGTGCCAGCAGCTTACCAGGGGAATCCTACGAGCAGTACTTC. The chain is built from TRBV7-2 and TRBJ2-7; TRBD1 is a possible D gene (6 bases). Germline loops: CDR1 SGHTA, CDR2 FQGNSA. The germline V and J ends were trimmed by 2 bases and 1 base, with 9 bases remaining between them. The CDR3 spans 14 residues. Full variable domain (missing parts from reference TRBV7-2 and TRBJ2-7): GAGVSQSPSNKVTEKGKDVELRCDPISGHTALYWYRQSLGQGLEFLIYFQGNSAPDKSGLPSDRFSAERTGGSVSTLTIQRTQQEDSAVYLCASSLPGESYEQYFGPGTRLTVT.